The clone carrying this T cell receptor (beta chain) was counted at least ten times. The antigen remains unidentified. The source of the sample is a study of HIV-infected patients and healthy controls. Notes on the study in general: Comparisons were complicated because patients and controls had unequal numbers of distinct sequences.

Around 450 ng RNA was reverse transcribed with alpha and beta constant-region primers. Each of the alpha and beta chains got its own library through chain-specific third strand synthesis with indices. TCRdb ran MiXCR on the 5' RACE reads and lists one entry per CDR3 protein. The sample records roughly 7,000 distinct CDR3 sequences, around 6.7% being singletons. Roughly three months, about 14 weeks, into antiretroviral therapy, follow-up blood was collected. No cell fractionation was done, so the repertoire covers all unsorted peripheral blood T cells. Peripheral blood, approximately 2.6 ml, was drawn for RNA extraction. This CDR3 spans 13 amino acids. From germline, CDR1 is LNHDA and CDR2 SQIVND (reference sequence). V dropped 3 bases and J dropped 1 base, with 6 bases sitting between them.

V gene TRBV19 combines with J gene TRBJ1-1; possibly TRBD1 for D (5 bases). This material consisted of blood, taken during antiretroviral therapy. The receptor was isolated from an adult with HIV infection. CDR3 nucleotide sequence: TGTGCCAGTAGTATTGGGGGGAACACTGAAGCTTTCTTT. Translating it yields CASSIGGNTEAFF.